One sample yielded the 19 T cell receptor beta chains listed below, sequenced in a study of blood T cell repertoires in COVID-19. The method was immunoSEQ multiplex PCR; TCRdb's version includes in-frame clones alone and lacks a portion of them. The table has roughly 430,000 clones, approximately 85% seen once. The source material was PBMCs or T cells enriched from blood (not recorded which). The receptors were sampled from a woman aged 40 to 55 with acute COVID-19.

V is TRBV9 and J is TRBJ2-3, with TRBD1 as a possible D gene (6 bases). With 2 bases removed from V and 7 bases from J, the gap between germline ends came to 17 bases. CDR3 length: 15 amino acids. Germline V lookup: CDR1 SGDLS, CDR2 YYNGEE. In DNA, the CDR3 is TGTGCCAGCAGCGTTACCGGGACAAACAAAAATACGCAGTATTTT. Its protein product is CASSVTGTNKNTQYF.

The chain is built from TRBV19 and TRBJ1-1, with 11 bases matching TRBD1. The junction had 4 bases not matched to a gene; V was cut back by 5 bases and J by 5 bases. From germline, CDR1 is LNHDA and CDR2 SQIVND (reference sequence). This CDR3 comprises 14 residues. The CDR3 coding sequence is TGTGCCAGTAGTCCCGGGACAGGGGGGACTGAAGCTTTCTTT. The encoded protein is CASSPGTGGTEAFF.

This clone is a singleton in its sample. The chain is built from TRBV12-5 and TRBJ1-1; a possible D gene is TRBD1 (6 bases). CDR1 is LGHNT and CDR2 is FRNRAP in the germline V gene. The CDR3 totals 12 residues. Trimming pared 6 bases from V and 2 bases from J, leaving 7 bases between. The CDR3 DNA reads as TGTGCTAGTGGGGACAGCAACACTGAAGCTTTCTTT. Protein product: CASGDSNTEAFF.

In the case of this clone: The same CDR3 is also encoded by other DNA sequences in this sample. This CDR3 is CAWRPGNTEAFF. CDR3 bases: TGTGCCTGGAGGCCGGGGAACACTGAAGCTTTCTTT. V gene TRBV30 combines with J gene TRBJ1-1, with D unclear. The V end was cut by 3 bases, the J end by 1 base, with 6 bases between. Germline V lookup: CDR1 GTSNPN, CDR2 SVGIG (reference sequence). This CDR3 region has 12 residues.

CDR3 in DNA: TGTGCCAGCAGTTACTCAGGGTCCGGGGAGCTGTTTTTT. Translating gives CASSYSGSGELFF. This chain joins TRBV2 and TRBJ2-2; D might be TRBD1 (5 bases). V lost 5 bases, J lost 6 bases, and 10 bases lay in between. In germline, CDR1 is SNHLY, CDR2 FYNNEI. The CDR3 is made up of 13 amino acids.

This clone was found a few times. The chain employs TRBV9 and TRBJ2-2, with TRBD2 as a possible D gene (6 bases). CDR3 length equals 15 residues. V was pared by 5 bases and J by 6 bases, with 17 bases between. Germline V gene lookup returns CDR1 SGDLS and CDR2 YYNGEE. The CDR3 DNA is TGTGCCAGCAGTTGGGAGGAGGGCTCGGCCGGGGAGCTGTTTTTT. Its protein product is CASSWEEGSAGELFF.

The rearrangement links TRBV5-6 to TRBJ1-2; D is undetermined. Germline V lookup: CDR1 SGHDT, CDR2 YYEEEE. The V gene lost 4 bases and the J gene lost 3 bases, with 19 bases spanning the gap. This CDR3 spans 16 amino acids. The chain's CDR3 is CASSPWWVWEDYGYTF. The DNA of the CDR3 is TGTGCCAGCAGCCCCTGGTGGGTGTGGGAGGACTATGGCTACACCTTC.

V gene TRBV30 combines with J gene TRBJ1-6, with a weak D call TRBD1 (5 bases). The V and J ends lost 0 bases and 2 bases respectively, with 8 bases between them. This CDR3 spans 15 amino acids. Germline V gene data show CDR1 as GTSNPN and CDR2 as SVGIG (reference sequence). The DNA of the CDR3 is TGTGCCTGGAGTGTTGGCAGGGCCTATAATTCACCCCTCCACTTT. Translating gives CAWSVGRAYNSPLHF. The full variable domain, completed using reference TRBV30 and TRBJ1-6, is SQTIHQWPATLVQPVGSPLSLECTVEGTSNPNLYWYRQAAGRGLQLLFYSVGIGQISSEVPQNLSASRPQDRQFILSSKKLLLSDSGFYLCAWSVGRAYNSPLHFGNGTRLTVT.

The J gene is TRBJ1-2, the V gene TRBV6-5; a weak D match, TRBD1 (6 bases). V lost 8 bases and J lost 3, with 19 bases in between. This CDR3 has 15 amino acids. The germline V gene has CDR1 MNHEY and CDR2 SVGAGI. The CDR3 region is CASQPRGGTDYGYTF. In nucleotides, the CDR3 is TGTGCCAGCCAACCGAGGGGGGGTACCGACTATGGCTACACCTTC.

The V and J genes are TRBV27 and TRBJ1-5, with D perhaps TRBD1 (6 bases). The CDR3 consists of 15 residues. CDR1 and CDR2 (germline): MNHEY, SMNVEV (reference sequence). V gave up 3 bases and J gave up 4 bases, with 13 bases separating them. CDR3 region: CASSFGTGRNQPQHF. CDR3 DNA sequence: TGTGCCAGCAGTTTTGGAACAGGGCGGAATCAGCCCCAGCATTTT.

This chain links TRBV6-5 with TRBJ1-3, with D possibly TRBD1 on 6 matching bases. V was trimmed by 4 bases and J by 0 bases, leaving 13 bases between them. This CDR3 is built from 16 residues. Per the germline V gene, CDR1 is MNHEY and CDR2 is SVGAGI. CDR3 in DNA: TGTGCCAGCAGTTCGCGACAGGCGAGCTCTGGAAACACCATATATTTT. Translating gives CASSSRQASSGNTIYF.

The V and J genes are TRBV5-4 and TRBJ1-2; 7 bases fit TRBD1. The CDR3 is 13 amino acids. Germline-derived CDR1 and CDR2 are SGHNT and YYREEE (reference sequence). Germline trimming cut 2 bases from V and 4 bases from J; bases unmatched to any gene: 2. The CDR3 sequence: CASSFTGVYGYTF. The CDR3 coding sequence is TGTGCCAGCAGCTTTACAGGGGTCTATGGCTACACCTTC.

The chain has TRBV5-4 and TRBJ1-3; TRBD1 is a possible D gene (5 bases). Germline CDR1 is SGHNT and CDR2 is YYREEE (reference sequence). Deletions cut 4 bases from V and 2 bases from J, with 13 bases between. This CDR3 is built from 15 residues. In DNA, the CDR3 is TGTGCCAGCAGCCCGGGGGGGTCCCCTGGAAACACCATATATTTT. Translation: CASSPGGSPGNTIYF. Complete variable domain (other parts from reference TRBV5-4 and TRBJ1-3): ETGVTQSPTHLIKTRGQQVTLRCSSQSGHNTVSWYQQALGQGPQFIFQYYREEENGRGNFPPRFSGLQFPNYSSELNVNALELDDSALYLCASSPGGSPGNTIYFGEGSWLTVV.

This chain uses TRBV5-6 with TRBJ2-5; no definite D call. The CDR3 runs 13 residues. The germline V gene encodes CDR1 SGHDT and CDR2 YYEEEE. Trimming removed 0 bases at V and 4 bases at J, with 7 bases between. Here the CDR3 reads CASSLGSGETQYF. For the CDR3, the DNA is TGTGCCAGCAGCTTGGGTTCCGGAGAGACCCAGTACTTC.

The V and J genes are TRBV7-6 and TRBJ2-7; perhaps TRBD2 as D (7 bases). Trimming removed 5 bases from V and 2 bases from J, with 16 bases in between. CDR1 and CDR2 from the germline V gene are SGHVS and FNYEAQ. The CDR3 loop spans 15 amino acids. This CDR3 is CASSRRGGDAYEQYF. The CDR3 nucleotides are TGTGCCAGCAGCCGTAGGGGGGGGGATGCCTACGAGCAGTACTTC.

The chain joins TRBV5-6 to TRBJ2-3, with 14 positions matching TRBD2. V shed 0 bases, J shed 7 bases, and the junction held 10 bases outside the gene matches. CDR3 length equals 18 residues. In germline, CDR1 is SGHDT, CDR2 YYEEEE. The CDR3 sequence: CASSLAWTSGGPGNTQYF. Written as DNA, the CDR3 is TGTGCCAGCAGCTTGGCCTGGACTAGCGGGGGGCCTGGAAATACGCAGTATTTT.

The V and J genes are TRBV7-6 and TRBJ1-2, with TRBD1 identical over 9 bases. Germline trimming cut 0 bases from V and 4 bases from J; bases unmatched to any gene: 15. There are 19 residues in the CDR3. Germline CDR1 and CDR2: SGHVS and FNYEAQ. DNA for the CDR3: TGTGCCAGCAGCTTAGCCTCCGGGACAGGGTCCCGTCAGGGCTATGGCTACACCTTC. Amino acid sequence: CASSLASGTGSRQGYGYTF.

The V and J genes are TRBV5-1 and TRBJ1-2, with a possible D match to TRBD1 (5 bases). V lost 7 bases, J lost 2 bases, and 6 bases lay in between. The germline gives CDR1 SGHRS, CDR2 YFSETQ. The CDR3 covers 11 residues. CDR3 DNA sequence: TGCGCCAGCGACAGCAACTATGGCTACACCTTC. Protein sequence: CASDSNYGYTF.

V gene TRBV4-1 combines with J gene TRBJ2-6, with D tentatively TRBD2 (5 bases). V dropped 4 bases and J dropped 3 bases, with 10 bases sitting between them. The CDR3 is 15 residues long. From germline, CDR1 is MGHRA and CDR2 YSYEKL. The CDR3: CASSPAGLGANVLTF. The CDR3 DNA sequence: TGCGCCAGCAGCCCCGCCGGACTTGGGGCCAACGTCCTGACTTTC.